The entry below describes one TCR beta chain. The antigen is not known. This entry is derived from a study of cytomegalovirus exposure and HLA in healthy donors. In the PCR, 60 Vbeta and 13 Jbeta primers were used. TCRdb's table, derived via immunoSEQ multiplex PCR, lists solely in-frame clones and lacks some. The table records about 120,000 clones, more than 80% of them present only once. There are 13 residues in the CDR3. The germline V and J ends were trimmed by 3 bases and 2 bases, with 2 bases remaining between them. Germline assignment: CDR1 WNHNN and CDR2 SYGVQD (reference sequence). General observations from the study: Reports showed the classifier diagnosing cytomegalovirus status with high specificity and sensitivity.

The chain links TRBV10-1 to TRBJ2-6; D is undetermined. The origin of this receptor is a man between 40 and 49 years old in good health and CMV-seronegative. Sequencing used PBMCs. The CDR3 sequence: CASSDTGANVLTF. For the CDR3, the DNA is TGCGCCAGCAGTGACACTGGGGCCAACGTCCTGACTTTC.